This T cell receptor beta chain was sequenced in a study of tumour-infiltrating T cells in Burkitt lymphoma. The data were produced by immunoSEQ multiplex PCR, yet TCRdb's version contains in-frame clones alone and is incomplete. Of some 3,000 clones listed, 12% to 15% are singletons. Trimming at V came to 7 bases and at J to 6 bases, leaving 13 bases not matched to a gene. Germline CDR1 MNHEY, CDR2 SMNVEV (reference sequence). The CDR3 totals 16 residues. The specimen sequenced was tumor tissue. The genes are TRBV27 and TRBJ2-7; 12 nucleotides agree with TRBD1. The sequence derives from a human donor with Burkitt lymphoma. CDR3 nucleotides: TGTGCCAGCACCCAAAGTCGTGGGACAGGGGGCGGCGAGCAGTACTTC. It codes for CASTQSRGTGGGEQYF.